This T cell receptor beta chain came from a study of blood T cell repertoires in COVID-19. Study-wide background: COVID-19 samples from acute and convalescent phases originated in the United States, Italy and Spain. From T cells, B-cell-depleted T cells, or PBMCs came the material, which was cDNA or gDNA.

This clone was seen a handful of times. Adults between roughly 18 and 95 years of age took part from 20 to 25 US areas. Among Cohort 3 donors, those recovered had two negative PCRs, clearance, or symptom resolution. Here immunoSEQ multiplex PCR was the method, and the copy in TCRdb shows in-frame clones only, minus some. The sample carries approximately 500,000 clones, approximately 87% recorded once. CDR1 LGHNA and CDR2 YNFKEQ come from the germline V gene. The CDR3 is made up of 15 amino acids. Trimming stripped 0 bases from V and 5 bases from J, with 10 bases between. The material sequenced was PBMCs or T cells enriched from blood (not recorded which). The receptor was derived from a woman between 40 and 50 years old who had recovered from COVID-19. The chain links TRBV4-2 to TRBJ1-4; no clear D. CDR3 sequence (DNA): TGTGCCAGCAGCCAAGAAAGTGGGCGCAATGAAAAACTGTTTTTT. Its protein is CASSQESGRNEKLFF.